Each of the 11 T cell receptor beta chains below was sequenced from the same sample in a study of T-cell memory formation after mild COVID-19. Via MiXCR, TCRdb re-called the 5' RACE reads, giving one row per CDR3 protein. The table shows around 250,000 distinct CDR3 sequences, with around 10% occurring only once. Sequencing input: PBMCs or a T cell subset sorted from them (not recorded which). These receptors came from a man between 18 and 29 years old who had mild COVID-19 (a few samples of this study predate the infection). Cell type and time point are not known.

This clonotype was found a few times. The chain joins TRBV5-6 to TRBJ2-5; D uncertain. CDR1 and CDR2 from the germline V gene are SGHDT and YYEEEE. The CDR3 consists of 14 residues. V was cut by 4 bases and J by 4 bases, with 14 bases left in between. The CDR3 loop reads CASSPSSGRETQYF. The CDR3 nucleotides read TGTGCCAGCAGCCCATCCTCCGGGCGAGAGACCCAGTACTTC.

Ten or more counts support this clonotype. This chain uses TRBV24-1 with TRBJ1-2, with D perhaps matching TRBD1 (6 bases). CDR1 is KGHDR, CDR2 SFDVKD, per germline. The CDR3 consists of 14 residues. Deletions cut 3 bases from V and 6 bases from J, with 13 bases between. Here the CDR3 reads CATSDPQGGHGYTF. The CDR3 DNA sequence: TGTGCCACCAGTGATCCACAGGGTGGCCATGGCTACACCTTC.

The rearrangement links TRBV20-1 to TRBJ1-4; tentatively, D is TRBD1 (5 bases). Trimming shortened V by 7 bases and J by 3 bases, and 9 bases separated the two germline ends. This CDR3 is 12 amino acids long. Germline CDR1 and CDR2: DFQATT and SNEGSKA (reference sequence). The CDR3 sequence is CSVKGPNEKLFF. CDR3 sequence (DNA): TGCAGTGTTAAGGGGCCTAATGAAAAACTGTTTTTT.

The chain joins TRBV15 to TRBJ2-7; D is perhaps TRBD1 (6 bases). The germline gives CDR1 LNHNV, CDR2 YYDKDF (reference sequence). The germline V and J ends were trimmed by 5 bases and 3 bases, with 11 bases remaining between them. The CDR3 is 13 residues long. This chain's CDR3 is CATSSGDNYEQYF. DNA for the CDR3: TGTGCCACCAGCTCTGGGGACAACTACGAGCAGTACTTC.

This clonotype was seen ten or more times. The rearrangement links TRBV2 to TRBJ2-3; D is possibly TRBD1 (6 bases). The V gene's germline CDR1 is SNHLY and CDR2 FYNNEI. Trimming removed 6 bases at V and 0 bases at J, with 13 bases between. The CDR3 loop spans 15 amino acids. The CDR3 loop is CASSSQGFSTDTQYF. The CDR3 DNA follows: TGTGCCAGCAGCTCCCAGGGGTTCAGCACAGATACGCAGTATTTT.

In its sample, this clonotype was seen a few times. In nucleotides, the CDR3 is TGCGCCAGCAGCCTCCTCTGGAACACTGAAGCTTTCTTT. Its translation: CASSLLWNTEAFF. The chain has TRBV4-1 and TRBJ1-1; D is uncertain. Trimming stripped 4 bases from V and 1 base from J, with 7 bases between. There are 13 residues in the CDR3. Germline values: CDR1 MGHRA, CDR2 YSYEKL.

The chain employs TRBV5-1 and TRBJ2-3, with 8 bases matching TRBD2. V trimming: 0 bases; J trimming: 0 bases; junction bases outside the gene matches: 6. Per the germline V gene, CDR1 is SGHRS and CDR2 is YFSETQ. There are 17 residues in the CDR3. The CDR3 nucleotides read TGCGCCAGCAGCTTGGGTCGACTAGCGTGGAGCACAGATACGCAGTATTTT. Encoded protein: CASSLGRLAWSTDTQYF.

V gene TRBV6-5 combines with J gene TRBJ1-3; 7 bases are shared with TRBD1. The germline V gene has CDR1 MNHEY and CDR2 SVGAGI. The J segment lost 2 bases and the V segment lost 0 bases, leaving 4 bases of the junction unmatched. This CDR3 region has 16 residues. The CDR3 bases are TGTGCCAGCAGTTACTCTACAGGGGAGGCTGGAAACACCATATATTTT. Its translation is CASSYSTGEAGNTIYF.

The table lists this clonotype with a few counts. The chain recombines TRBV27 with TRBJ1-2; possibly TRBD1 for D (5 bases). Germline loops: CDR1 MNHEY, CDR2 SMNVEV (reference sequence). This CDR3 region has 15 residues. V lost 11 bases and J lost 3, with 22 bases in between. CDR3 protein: CACRLSGFGDYGYTF. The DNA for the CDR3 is TGTGCCTGCCGACTATCAGGGTTCGGGGACTATGGCTACACCTTC.

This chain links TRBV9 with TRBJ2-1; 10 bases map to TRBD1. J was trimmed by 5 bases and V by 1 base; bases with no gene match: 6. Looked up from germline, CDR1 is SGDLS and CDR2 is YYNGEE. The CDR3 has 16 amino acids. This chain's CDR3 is CASSVHRDRGNNEQFF. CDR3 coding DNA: TGTGCCAGCAGCGTACACCGGGACAGGGGCAACAATGAGCAGTTCTTC. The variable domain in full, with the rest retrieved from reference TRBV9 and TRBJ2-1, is DSGVTQTPKHLITATGQRVTLRCSPRSGDLSVYWYQQSLDQGLQFLIQYYNGEERAKGNILERFSAQQFPDLHSELNLSSLELGDSALYFCASSVHRDRGNNEQFFGPGTRLTVL.

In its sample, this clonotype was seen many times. The CDR3 loop reads CASSLWAGEQFF. The CDR3 DNA reads TGTGCCAGCAGCTTATGGGCCGGTGAGCAGTTCTTC. This chain joins TRBV7-2 and TRBJ2-1; D uncertain. The CDR3 totals 12 residues. Germline V lookup: CDR1 SGHTA, CDR2 FQGNSA. The ends were cut back, 2 bases at V and 9 bases at J, with 8 bases in the middle.